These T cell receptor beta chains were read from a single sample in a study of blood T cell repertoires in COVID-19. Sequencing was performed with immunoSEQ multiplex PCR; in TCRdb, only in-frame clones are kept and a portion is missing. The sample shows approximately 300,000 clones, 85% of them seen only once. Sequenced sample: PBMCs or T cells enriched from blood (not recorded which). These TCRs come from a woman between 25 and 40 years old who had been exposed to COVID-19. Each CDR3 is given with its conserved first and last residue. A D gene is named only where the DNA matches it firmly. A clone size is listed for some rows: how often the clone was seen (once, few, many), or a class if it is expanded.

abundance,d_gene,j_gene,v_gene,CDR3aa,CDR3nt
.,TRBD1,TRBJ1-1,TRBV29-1,CSGAGGRNTEAFF,TGCAGCGGTGCAGGGGGACGGAACACTGAAGCTTTCTTT
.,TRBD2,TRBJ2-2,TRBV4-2,CASSQDKRGAGELFF,TGTGCCAGCAGCCAAGATAAACGGGGGGCCGGGGAGCTGTTTTTT
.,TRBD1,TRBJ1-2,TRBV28,CASSSGTVAGYTF,TGTGCCAGCAGTTCCGGGACAGTTGCTGGCTACACCTTC
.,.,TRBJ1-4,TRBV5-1,CASSLDLATNEKLFF,TGCGCCAGCAGCTTGGATCTTGCAACTAATGAAAAACTGTTTTTT
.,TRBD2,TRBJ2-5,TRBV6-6,CASSLGLAGVETQYF,TGTGCCAGCAGCCTTGGACTAGCGGGAGTAGAGACCCAGTACTTC
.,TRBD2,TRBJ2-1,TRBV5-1,CASYTTSGRANEQFF,TGCGCCAGCTATACCACTAGCGGGAGGGCCAATGAGCAGTTCTTC
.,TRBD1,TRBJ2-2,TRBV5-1,CASSRLQGGNGELFF,TGCGCCAGCAGCCGTTTACAGGGGGGAAACGGGGAGCTGTTTTTT
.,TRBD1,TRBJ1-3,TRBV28,CASSPRQGPSGNTIYF,TGTGCCAGCAGTCCGCGACAGGGCCCCTCTGGAAACACCATATATTTT
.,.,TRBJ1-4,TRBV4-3,CASSPSTGSNEKLFF,TGCGCCAGCAGCCCATCCACAGGGAGTAATGAAAAACTGTTTTTT
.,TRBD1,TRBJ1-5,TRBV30,CAWSGDRTGGINQPQHF,TGTGCCTGGAGTGGGGACAGGACGGGGGGCATCAATCAGCCCCAGCATTTT
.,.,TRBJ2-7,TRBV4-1,CASSQEIAYEQYF,TGCGCCAGCAGCCAAGAGATAGCCTACGAGCAGTACTTC
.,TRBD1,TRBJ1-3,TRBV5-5,CASSLAPTGMVGNTIYF,TGTGCCAGCAGCTTGGCCCCGACAGGGATGGTTGGAAACACCATATATTTT
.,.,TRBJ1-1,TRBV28,CASTDSANTEAFF,TGTGCCAGCACCGACAGCGCGAACACTGAAGCTTTCTTT
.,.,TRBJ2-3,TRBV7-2,CASSLTTSTDTQYF,TGTGCCAGCAGCTTAACCACTAGCACAGATACGCAGTATTTT
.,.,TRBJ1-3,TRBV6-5,CASSYRGQSGNTIYF,TGTGCCAGCAGTTACCGAGGACAGTCCGGAAACACCATATATTTT
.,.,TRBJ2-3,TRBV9,CASSVAGQGTDTQYF,TGTGCCAGCAGCGTAGCCGGACAAGGCACAGATACGCAGTATTTT
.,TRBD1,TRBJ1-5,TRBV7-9,CASSWYPGQVPQPQHF,TGTGCCAGCAGCTGGTACCCGGGACAGGTCCCCCAGCCCCAGCATTTT
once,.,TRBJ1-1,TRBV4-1,CASSQVVPPRGTEAFF,TGCGCCAGCAGCCAAGTTGTACCACCGCGGGGCACTGAAGCTTTCTTT
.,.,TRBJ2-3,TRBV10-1,CASSELPMSTDTQYF,TGCGCCAGCAGTGAGTTACCTATGAGCACAGATACGCAGTATTTT